This TCR beta chain came from a study of response to subunit inactivated influenza vaccine. TCRdb re-called the RT-PCR reads through MiXCR, storing one row per CDR3 protein. The repertoire has hundreds of thousands of distinct CDR3 sequences, roughly 10% of them found once; the top ten carry approximately 10%. V was shortened by 5 bases and J by 1 base, with 15 bases between the two germline ends. The CDR3 totals 15 residues. CDR1 LGHDT and CDR2 YNNKEL come from the germline V gene (reference sequence). The sample was also linked to a second study, of T cells expressing NK-cell markers. That paper states: Beta-chain TCR cDNA was generated via 5'RACE template switching with UMIs.

The source is a man aged 50-60 years who received an inactivated influenza vaccine. The chain has TRBV3-1 and TRBJ2-7, with a tentative D call TRBD1 (6 bases). This sample comprised PBMCs from blood, obtained on the day of vaccination. CDR3 nucleotide sequence: TGTGCCAGCAGCTACCGGGACACGGGGTCCTACGAGCAGTACTTC. The encoded protein is CASSYRDTGSYEQYF.